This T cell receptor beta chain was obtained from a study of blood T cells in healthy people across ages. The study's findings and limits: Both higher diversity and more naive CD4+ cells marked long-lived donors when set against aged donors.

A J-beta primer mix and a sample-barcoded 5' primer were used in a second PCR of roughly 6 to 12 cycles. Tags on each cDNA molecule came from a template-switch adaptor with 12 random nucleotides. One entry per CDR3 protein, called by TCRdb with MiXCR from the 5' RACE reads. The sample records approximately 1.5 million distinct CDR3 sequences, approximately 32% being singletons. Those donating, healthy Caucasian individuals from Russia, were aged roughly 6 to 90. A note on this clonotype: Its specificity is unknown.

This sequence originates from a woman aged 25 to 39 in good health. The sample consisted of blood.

CDR3 coding DNA: TGTGCCAGCAGTCCCTCGGGACTAGCGGGAGCACGCGAGCAGTACTTC. Amino acids: CASSPSGLAGAREQYF. The chain combines TRBV28 with TRBJ2-7; TRBD2 aligns across 14 bases. The CDR3 length is 16 residues. Germline values: CDR1 MDHEN, CDR2 SYDVKM. Trimming at V came to 5 bases and at J to 6 bases, leaving 9 bases not matched to a gene.